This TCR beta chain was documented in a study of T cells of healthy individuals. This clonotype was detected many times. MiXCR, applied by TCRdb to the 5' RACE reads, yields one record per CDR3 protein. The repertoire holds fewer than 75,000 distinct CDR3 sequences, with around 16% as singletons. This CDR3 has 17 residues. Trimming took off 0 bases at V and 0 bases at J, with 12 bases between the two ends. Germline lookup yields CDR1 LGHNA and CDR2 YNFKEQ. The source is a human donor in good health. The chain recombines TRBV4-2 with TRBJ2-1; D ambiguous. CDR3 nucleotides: TGTGCCAGCAGCCAAGAAATGAGTGGTCCCTCCTACAATGAGCAGTTCTTC. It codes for CASSQEMSGPSYNEQFF.